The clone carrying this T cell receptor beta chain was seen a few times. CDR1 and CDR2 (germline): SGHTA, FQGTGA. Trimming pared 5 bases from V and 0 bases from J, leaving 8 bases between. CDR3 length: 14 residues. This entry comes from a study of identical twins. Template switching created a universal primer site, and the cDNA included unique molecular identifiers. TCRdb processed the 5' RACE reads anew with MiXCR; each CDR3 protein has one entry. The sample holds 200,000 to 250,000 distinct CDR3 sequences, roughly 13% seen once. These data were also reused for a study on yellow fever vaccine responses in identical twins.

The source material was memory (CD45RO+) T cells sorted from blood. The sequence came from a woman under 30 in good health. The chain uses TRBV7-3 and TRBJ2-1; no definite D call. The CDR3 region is CASSPSASYNEQFF. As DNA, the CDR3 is TGTGCCAGCAGCCCCTCGGCCTCCTACAATGAGCAGTTCTTC.